Shown below are 3 T cell receptor beta chains from a single sample sequenced in a study of beta chain features in type 1 diabetes. Study observations and caveats: All four CD4+ subsets from Type 1 diabetes patients carried moderately but significantly shorter TCRB CDR3s.

Antigen specificity for these receptors is unknown. Sequenced material consisted of expressed TCRB transcripts (all of the isolated RNA was reverse transcribed). Method: immunoSEQ multiplex PCR; TCRdb's copy keeps in-frame clones and lacks some. The repertoire holds some 190,000 clones, roughly 7.1% seen once, with around 0.9% in the top ten. The sequenced sample was central memory CD4+ T cells from blood. Receptors originate from a middle-aged woman with type 1 diabetes.

CDR3 in DNA: TGTGCCAGCAGCTTGGAGGAGGGGTTGGGGACCTACGAGCAGTACTTC. Translation gives CASSLEEGLGTYEQYF. The J gene is TRBJ2-7, the V gene TRBV5-6; perhaps TRBD2 as D (6 bases). The germline gives CDR1 SGHDT, CDR2 YYEEEE. This CDR3 region has 16 residues. V was shortened by 0 bases and J by 2 bases, with 15 bases between the two germline ends.

This chain joins TRBV9 and TRBJ1-2; D remains unclear. V gave up 0 bases and J gave up 4 bases, with 7 bases separating them. The length of the CDR3 is 13 residues. Germline V gene data show CDR1 as SGDLS and CDR2 as YYNGEE. CDR3 region: CASSVGTTYGYTF. The CDR3 DNA sequence: TGTGCCAGCAGCGTAGGGACTACCTATGGCTACACCTTC.

This clone was counted a few times. This rearrangement joins TRBV10-3 to TRBJ1-1, with a weak D call TRBD1 (6 bases). Germline loops: CDR1 ENHRY, CDR2 SYGVKD. Trimming removed 3 bases from V and 4 bases from J, with 12 bases in between. The CDR3 extends over 14 amino acids. The CDR3 sequence: CAISETGLSTEAFF. The DNA for the CDR3 is TGTGCCATCAGTGAAACAGGGTTGAGCACTGAAGCTTTCTTT.